These 14 T cell receptor beta chains share one sample of origin, sequenced in a study of cytomegalovirus exposure and HLA in healthy donors. PCR involved 60 Vbeta and 13 Jbeta primers. Here immunoSEQ multiplex PCR was the method, and the copy in TCRdb shows in-frame clones only, minus some. The sample yields about 88,000 clones, around 89% seen once. The source material was PBMCs. These receptors originate from a man younger than 30 in good health and CMV-seronegative.

This clone has just a few counts. The rearrangement links TRBV11-2 to TRBJ2-5, with D possibly being TRBD2 (5 bases). With 6 bases removed from V and 5 bases from J, the gap between germline ends came to 28 bases. CDR1 and CDR2 (germline): SGHAT, FQNNGV. The CDR3 runs to 18 residues. DNA of the CDR3: TGTGCCAGCAGGTTTAAGGGTGCGAGCGGTTTGAATACTGAGACCCAGTACTTC. Encoded protein: CASRFKGASGLNTETQYF.

The sample holds a few counts of this clone. The V call is TRBV4-1, the J call TRBJ1-6; 10 bases align to TRBD1. This CDR3 has 13 residues. Trimming at V came to 9 bases and at J to 10 bases, leaving 6 bases not matched to a gene. The germline V gene encodes CDR1 MGHRA and CDR2 YSYEKL. CDR3 nucleotides: TGCGCCAGTAGGGACAGGGGTTTATCACCCCTCCACTTT. This translates into CASRDRGLSPLHF.

The chain joins TRBV4-2 to TRBJ2-3, with 9 bases that match TRBD1. The V segment lost 3 bases and the J segment 3 bases; nucleotides outside the gene matches: 4. Germline V lookup: CDR1 LGHNA, CDR2 YNFKEQ. The CDR3 covers 15 residues. CDR3 DNA sequence: TGTGCCAGCAGCCAGGGACAGGGAGGGACAGATACGCAGTATTTT. It yields the protein CASSQGQGGTDTQYF.

The V gene is TRBV18, the J gene TRBJ2-7; 9 bases match TRBD2. The germline gives CDR1 KGHSH, CDR2 LQKENI. The CDR3 length is 15 residues. V gave up 3 bases and J gave up 0 bases; unmatched junction bases: 3. The DNA of the CDR3 is TGTGCCAGCTCACCCCCGGGACTAGCCTCCTACGAGCAGTACTTC. Translating it yields CASSPPGLASYEQYF.

The chain links TRBV27 to TRBJ1-1; 7 nucleotides line up with TRBD1. Germline CDR1 and CDR2: MNHEY and SMNVEV (reference sequence). This CDR3 is built from 14 residues. V shed 9 bases, J shed 3 bases, and the junction held 10 bases outside the gene matches. CDR3: CASRQGRGDTEAFF. The CDR3 DNA is TGTGCCAGTAGACAGGGAAGGGGGGACACTGAAGCTTTCTTT.

The chain couples TRBV2 to TRBJ2-7; 7 bases fit TRBD2. There are 15 residues in the CDR3. Per the germline V gene, CDR1 is SNHLY and CDR2 is FYNNEI. The V and J ends lost 6 bases and 4 bases, in that order; junction bases with no gene match: 12. CDR3 coding DNA: TGTGCCAGCAGACCCACTAGCGTAGACTTATACGAGCAGTACTTC. Residues: CASRPTSVDLYEQYF.

V and J are TRBV2 and TRBJ2-7, with 7 positions matching TRBD1. With V trimmed by 6 bases and J by 2 bases, 7 bases remained unmatched. The germline V gene has CDR1 SNHLY and CDR2 FYNNEI. This CDR3 is built from 14 residues. For the CDR3, the DNA is TGTGCCAGCAGGAGGGGGACAGCGACCTACGAGCAGTACTTC. Residues: CASRRGTATYEQYF. Looking up the rest from reference TRBV2 and TRBJ2-7 gives the full variable domain: EPEVTQTPSHQVTQMGQEVILRCVPISNHLYFYWYRQILGQKVEFLVSFYNNEISEKSEIFDDQFSVERPDGSNFTLKIRSTKLEDSAMYFCASRRGTATYEQYFGPGTRLTVT.

The chain couples TRBV6-5 to TRBJ2-3; 8 bases fit TRBD2. Germline lookup yields CDR1 MNHEY and CDR2 SVGAGI. The CDR3 runs 15 residues. J was trimmed by 3 bases and V by 6 bases; bases with no gene match: 8. DNA of the CDR3: TGTGCCAGCAGCTCCAGACTAGCGACGACAGATACGCAGTATTTT. It is translated as CASSSRLATTDTQYF.

Turning to this clone: The same CDR3 also results from other DNA sequences found in this sample. The chain recombines TRBV28 with TRBJ2-1; D not resolved. Trimming shortened V by 6 bases and J by 4 bases, and 16 bases separated the two germline ends. Looked up from germline, CDR1 is MDHEN and CDR2 is SYDVKM. The CDR3 is 15 amino acids. The chain's CDR3 is CASSLSRQQYNEQFF. CDR3 DNA sequence: TGTGCCAGCAGCCTCTCCAGGCAACAATACAATGAGCAGTTCTTC.

The chain links TRBV6-5 to TRBJ2-5; 9 positions agree with TRBD1. The DNA end is a closer match to TRBJ2-7, so the J assignment may be wrong. This CDR3 region has 15 residues. Germline CDR1 is MNHEY and CDR2 is SVGAGI. The CDR3 protein is CASSQSGTGSYEQYF. The CDR3 DNA follows: TGTGCCAGCAGTCAAAGCGGGACAGGGTCTTACGAGCAGTACTTC.

V usage is TRBV11-3 and J usage is TRBJ2-1; D possibly corresponds to TRBD1 (6 bases). The CDR3 consists of 17 residues. Trimming took 5 bases from V and 4 from J, leaving 21 bases between them. Germline V gives CDR1 SGHNT, CDR2 YENEEA. The CDR3 DNA sequence: TGTGCCAGCAGCCAACAAGGAACGGAGAGGGGGTACAATGAGCAGTTCTTC. Its translation: CASSQQGTERGYNEQFF.

The V and J genes are TRBV30 and TRBJ2-7, with D possibly matching TRBD2 (7 bases). Trimming took off 5 bases at V and 0 bases at J, with 14 bases between the two ends. The V gene's germline CDR1 is GTSNPN and CDR2 SVGIG (reference sequence). The CDR3 loop spans 14 amino acids. CDR3 protein: CAWGGGGSSYEQYF. CDR3 sequence (DNA): TGTGCCTGGGGGGGAGGGGGGAGCTCCTACGAGCAGTACTTC.

The rearrangement uses TRBV6-4 and TRBJ2-7; TRBD2 is a possible D gene (5 bases). This CDR3 is 13 amino acids long. CDR1 and CDR2 (germline): MRHNA, SNTAGT. Trimming took 9 bases from V and 5 from J, leaving 17 bases between them. The CDR3 spells CARPGSGAHEQYF. In DNA form, the CDR3 reads TGTGCCAGACCGGGGTCGGGTGCCCACGAGCAGTACTTC.

V usage is TRBV6-4 and J usage is TRBJ2-2; 8 nucleotides match TRBD1. This CDR3 has 14 amino acids. Germline values: CDR1 MRHNA, CDR2 SNTAGT. V lost 6 bases to trimming and J lost 11 bases; unmatched junction nucleotides: 11. This CDR3 is CASSADRASGELFF. Here the CDR3 DNA reads TGTGCCAGCAGCGCGGACAGGGCCAGTGGAGAGCTGTTTTTT.